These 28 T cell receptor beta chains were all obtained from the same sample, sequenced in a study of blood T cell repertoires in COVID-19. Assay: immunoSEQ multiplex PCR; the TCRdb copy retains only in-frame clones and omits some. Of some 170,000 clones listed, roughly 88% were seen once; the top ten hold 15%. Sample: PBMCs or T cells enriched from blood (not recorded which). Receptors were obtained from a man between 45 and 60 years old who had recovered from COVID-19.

The CDR3 region has the DNA TGTGCCAGCAGCCCCCGACAGGGCGGGTCCTACGAGCAGTACTTC. This translates into CASSPRQGGSYEQYF. The chain couples TRBV7-3 to TRBJ2-7; 7 bases align to TRBD1. V trimming: 5 bases; J trimming: 1 base; junction bases outside the gene matches: 8. Germline V gene data show CDR1 as SGHTA and CDR2 as FQGTGA. The CDR3 totals 15 residues. The entire variable domain, with the rest obtained from reference TRBV7-3 and TRBJ2-7, is as follows: GAGVSQTPSNKVTEKGKYVELRCDPISGHTALYWYRQSLGQGPEFLIYFQGTGAADDSGLPNDRFFAVRPEGSVSTLKIQRTERGDSAVYLCASSPRQGGSYEQYFGPGTRLTVT.

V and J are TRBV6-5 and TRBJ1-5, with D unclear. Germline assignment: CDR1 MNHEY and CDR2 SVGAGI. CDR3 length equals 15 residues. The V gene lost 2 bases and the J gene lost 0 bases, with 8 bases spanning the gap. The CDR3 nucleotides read TGTGCCAGCAGTTACGGGCGTGGTAGCAATCAGCCCCAGCATTTT. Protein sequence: CASSYGRGSNQPQHF.

CDR3 coding DNA: TGCGCCAGCAGCTTGTACAGGGGAGAGTCTGGGGCCAACGTCCTGACTTTC. Its translation: CASSLYRGESGANVLTF. The V and J genes are TRBV5-1 and TRBJ2-6, with TRBD1 matching 7 bases. The V segment lost 1 base and the J segment 1 base; nucleotides outside the gene matches: 5. The CDR3 covers 17 residues. CDR1 is SGHRS, CDR2 YFSETQ, per germline. The full variable domain, in which reference TRBV5-1 and TRBJ2-6 provide the parts outside the CDR3, is KAGVTQTPRYLIKTRGQQVTLSCSPISGHRSVSWYQQTPGQGLQFLFEYFSETQRNKGNFPGRFSGRQFSNSRSEMNVSTLELGDSALYLCASSLYRGESGANVLTFGAGSRLTVL.

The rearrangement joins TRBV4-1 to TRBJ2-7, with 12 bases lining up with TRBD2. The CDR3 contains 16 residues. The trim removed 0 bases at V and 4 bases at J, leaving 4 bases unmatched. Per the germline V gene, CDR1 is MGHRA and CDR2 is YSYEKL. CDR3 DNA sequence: TGCGCCAGCAGCCAAGATAGGGGACTAGCGGGTTACGAGCAGTACTTC. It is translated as CASSQDRGLAGYEQYF.

The chain's CDR3 is CASSFGQGIDLNTEAFF. CDR3 DNA sequence: TGCGCCAGCAGCTTCGGACAGGGGATCGACTTGAACACTGAAGCTTTCTTT. The chain employs TRBV5-1 and TRBJ1-1; 9 bases map to TRBD1. Germline loops: CDR1 SGHRS, CDR2 YFSETQ. The length of the CDR3 is 17 residues. With 2 bases clipped from V and 0 bases from J, the junction kept 8 bases outside the gene matches. Based on the CDR3 plus reference TRBV5-1 and TRBJ1-1, the full variable domain is KAGVTQTPRYLIKTRGQQVTLSCSPISGHRSVSWYQQTPGQGLQFLFEYFSETQRNKGNFPGRFSGRQFSNSRSEMNVSTLELGDSALYLCASSFGQGIDLNTEAFFGQGTRLTVV.

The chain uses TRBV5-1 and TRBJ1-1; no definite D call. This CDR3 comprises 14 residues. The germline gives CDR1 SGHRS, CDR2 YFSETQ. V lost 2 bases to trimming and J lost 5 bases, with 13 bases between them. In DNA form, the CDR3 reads TGCGCCAGCAGCTTAAGGCGGGTGGGGACTGAAGCTTTCTTT. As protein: CASSLRRVGTEAFF.

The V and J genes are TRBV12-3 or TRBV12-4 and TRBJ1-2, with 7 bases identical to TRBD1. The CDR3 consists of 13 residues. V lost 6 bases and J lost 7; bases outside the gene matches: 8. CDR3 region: CASSSTGVLGYTF. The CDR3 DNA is TGTGCCAGCAGCTCTACAGGGGTACTTGGCTACACCTTC.

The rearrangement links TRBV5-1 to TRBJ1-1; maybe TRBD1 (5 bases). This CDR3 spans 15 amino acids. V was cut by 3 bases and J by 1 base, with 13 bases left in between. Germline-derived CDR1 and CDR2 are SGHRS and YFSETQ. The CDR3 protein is CASSSRPGENTEAFF. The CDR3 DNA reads TGCGCCAGCAGCTCGCGCCCGGGGGAGAACACTGAAGCTTTCTTT.

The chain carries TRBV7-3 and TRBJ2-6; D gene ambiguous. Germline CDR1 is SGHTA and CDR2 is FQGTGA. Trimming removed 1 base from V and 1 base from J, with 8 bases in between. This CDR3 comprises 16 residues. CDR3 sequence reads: CASSLSPLSGANVLTF. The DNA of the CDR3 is TGTGCCAGCAGCTTAAGTCCCTTATCTGGGGCCAACGTCCTGACTTTC.

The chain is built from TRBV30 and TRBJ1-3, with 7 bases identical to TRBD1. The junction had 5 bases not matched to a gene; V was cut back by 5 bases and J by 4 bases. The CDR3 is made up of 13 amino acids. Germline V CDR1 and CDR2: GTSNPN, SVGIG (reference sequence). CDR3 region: CAWAGGSGNTIYF. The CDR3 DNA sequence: TGTGCCTGGGCAGGGGGATCCGGAAACACCATATATTTT.

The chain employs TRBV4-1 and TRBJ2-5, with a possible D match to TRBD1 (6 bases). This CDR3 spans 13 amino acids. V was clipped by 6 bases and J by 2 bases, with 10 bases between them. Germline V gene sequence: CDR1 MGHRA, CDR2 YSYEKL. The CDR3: CASRRTEQETQYF. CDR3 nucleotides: TGCGCCAGCAGGCGGACAGAACAAGAGACCCAGTACTTC.

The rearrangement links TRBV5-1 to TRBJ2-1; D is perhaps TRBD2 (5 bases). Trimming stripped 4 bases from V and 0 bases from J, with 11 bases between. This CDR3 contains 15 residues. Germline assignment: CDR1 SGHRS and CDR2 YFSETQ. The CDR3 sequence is CASSGTGSSYNEQFF. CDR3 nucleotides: TGCGCCAGCAGCGGAACGGGGAGCTCCTACAATGAGCAGTTCTTC.

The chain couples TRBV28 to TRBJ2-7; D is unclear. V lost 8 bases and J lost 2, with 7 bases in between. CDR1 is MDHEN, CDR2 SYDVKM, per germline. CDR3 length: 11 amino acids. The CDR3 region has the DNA TGTGCCAGCCAGGAAACCTACGAGCAGTACTTC. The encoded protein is CASQETYEQYF.

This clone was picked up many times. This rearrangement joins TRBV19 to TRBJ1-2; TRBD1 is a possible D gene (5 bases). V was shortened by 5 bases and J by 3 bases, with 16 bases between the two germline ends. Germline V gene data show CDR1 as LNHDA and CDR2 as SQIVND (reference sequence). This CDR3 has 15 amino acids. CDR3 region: CASSPTPDSHYGYTF. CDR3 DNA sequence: TGTGCCAGTAGTCCGACCCCCGACAGCCACTATGGCTACACCTTC.

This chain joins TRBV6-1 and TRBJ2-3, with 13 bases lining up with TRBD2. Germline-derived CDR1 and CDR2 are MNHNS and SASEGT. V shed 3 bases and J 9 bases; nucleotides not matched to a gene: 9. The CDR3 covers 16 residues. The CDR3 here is CASSETSGGTKRTQYF. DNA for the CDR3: TGTGCCAGCAGTGAGACTAGCGGGGGGACCAAAAGGACGCAGTATTTT.

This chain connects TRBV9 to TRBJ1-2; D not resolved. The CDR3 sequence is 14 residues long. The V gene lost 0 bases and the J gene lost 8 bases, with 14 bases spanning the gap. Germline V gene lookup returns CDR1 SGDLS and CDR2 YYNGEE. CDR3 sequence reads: CASSVGRTREGYTF. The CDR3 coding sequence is TGTGCCAGCAGCGTAGGAAGGACGCGGGAAGGCTACACCTTC.

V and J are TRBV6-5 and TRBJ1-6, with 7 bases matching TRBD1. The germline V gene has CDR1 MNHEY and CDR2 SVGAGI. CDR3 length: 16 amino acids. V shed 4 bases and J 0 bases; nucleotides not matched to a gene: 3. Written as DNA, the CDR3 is TGTGCCAGCAGTTTTAGACAGGGCTCCTATAATTCACCCCTCCACTTT. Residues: CASSFRQGSYNSPLHF.

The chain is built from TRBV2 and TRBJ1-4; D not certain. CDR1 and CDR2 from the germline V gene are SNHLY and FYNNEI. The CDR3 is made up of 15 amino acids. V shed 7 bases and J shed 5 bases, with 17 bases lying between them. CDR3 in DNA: TGTGCCAGCATCCGTGGAACGGCGGGCAATGAAAAACTGTTTTTT. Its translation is CASIRGTAGNEKLFF.

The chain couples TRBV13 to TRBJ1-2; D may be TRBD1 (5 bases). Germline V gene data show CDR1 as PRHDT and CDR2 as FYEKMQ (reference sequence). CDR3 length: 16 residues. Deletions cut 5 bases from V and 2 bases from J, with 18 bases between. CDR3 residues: CASSPRQHPENYGYTF. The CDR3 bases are TGTGCCAGCAGCCCGCGACAGCACCCAGAAAACTATGGCTACACCTTC.

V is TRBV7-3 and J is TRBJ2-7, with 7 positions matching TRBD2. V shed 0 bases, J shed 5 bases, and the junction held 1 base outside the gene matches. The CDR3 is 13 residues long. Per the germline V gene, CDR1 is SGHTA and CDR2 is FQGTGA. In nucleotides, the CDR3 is TGTGCCAGCAGCTTAACGGGGACTAACGAGCAGTACTTC. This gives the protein CASSLTGTNEQYF.

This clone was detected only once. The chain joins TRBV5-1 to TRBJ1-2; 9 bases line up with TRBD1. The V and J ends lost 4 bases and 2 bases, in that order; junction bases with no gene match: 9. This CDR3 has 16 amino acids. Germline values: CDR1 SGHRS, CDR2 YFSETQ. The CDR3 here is CASSPRQGDWNYGYTF. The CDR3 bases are TGCGCCAGCAGCCCGCGACAGGGGGATTGGAACTATGGCTACACCTTC.

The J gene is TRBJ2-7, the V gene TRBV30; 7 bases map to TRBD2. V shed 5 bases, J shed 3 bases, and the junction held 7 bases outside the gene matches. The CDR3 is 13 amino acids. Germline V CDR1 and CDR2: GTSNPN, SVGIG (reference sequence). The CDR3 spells CAWSRPGGYEQYF. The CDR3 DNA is TGTGCCTGGTCTCGTCCGGGAGGCTACGAGCAGTACTTC.

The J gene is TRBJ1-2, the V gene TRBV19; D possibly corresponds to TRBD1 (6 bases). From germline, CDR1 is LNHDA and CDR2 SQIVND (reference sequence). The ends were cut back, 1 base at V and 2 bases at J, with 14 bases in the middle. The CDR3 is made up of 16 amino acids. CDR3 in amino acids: CASSIAPGGPNYGYTF. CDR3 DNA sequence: TGTGCCAGTAGTATAGCTCCGGGGGGGCCGAACTATGGCTACACCTTC.

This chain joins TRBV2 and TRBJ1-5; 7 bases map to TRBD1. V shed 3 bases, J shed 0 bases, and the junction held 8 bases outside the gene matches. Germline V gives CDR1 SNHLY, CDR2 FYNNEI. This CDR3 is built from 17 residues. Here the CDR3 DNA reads TGTGCCAGCAGTGACCCCGGGACAGCATATAGCAATCAGCCCCAGCATTTT. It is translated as CASSDPGTAYSNQPQHF.

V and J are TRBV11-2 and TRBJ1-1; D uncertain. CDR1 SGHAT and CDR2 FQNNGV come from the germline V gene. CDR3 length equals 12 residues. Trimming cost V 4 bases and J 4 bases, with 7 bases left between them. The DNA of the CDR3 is TGTGCCAGCAGCTACAGCGGCACTGAAGCTTTCTTT. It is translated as CASSYSGTEAFF.

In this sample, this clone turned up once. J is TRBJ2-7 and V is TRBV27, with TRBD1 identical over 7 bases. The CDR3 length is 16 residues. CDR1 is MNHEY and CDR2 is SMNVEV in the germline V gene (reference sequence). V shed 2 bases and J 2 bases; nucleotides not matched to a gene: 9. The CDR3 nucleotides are TGTGCCAGCAGTTTAGGCTTCCGGCAGGGGGCCTACGAGCAGTACTTC. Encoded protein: CASSLGFRQGAYEQYF.

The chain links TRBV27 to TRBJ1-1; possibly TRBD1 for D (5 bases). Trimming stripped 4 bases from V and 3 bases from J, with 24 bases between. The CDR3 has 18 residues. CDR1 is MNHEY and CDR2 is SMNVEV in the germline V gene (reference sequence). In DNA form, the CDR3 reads TGTGCCAGCAGTTCTTTAAGGCTTACCTTGGAGGGGTACACTGAAGCTTTCTTT. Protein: CASSSLRLTLEGYTEAFF.

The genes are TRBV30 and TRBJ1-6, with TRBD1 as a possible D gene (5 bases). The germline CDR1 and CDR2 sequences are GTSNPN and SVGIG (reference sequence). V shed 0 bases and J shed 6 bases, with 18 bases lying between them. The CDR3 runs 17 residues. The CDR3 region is CAWSVWRDPGGNSPLHF. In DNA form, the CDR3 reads TGTGCCTGGAGTGTTTGGCGCGACCCGGGGGGTAATTCACCCCTCCACTTT.